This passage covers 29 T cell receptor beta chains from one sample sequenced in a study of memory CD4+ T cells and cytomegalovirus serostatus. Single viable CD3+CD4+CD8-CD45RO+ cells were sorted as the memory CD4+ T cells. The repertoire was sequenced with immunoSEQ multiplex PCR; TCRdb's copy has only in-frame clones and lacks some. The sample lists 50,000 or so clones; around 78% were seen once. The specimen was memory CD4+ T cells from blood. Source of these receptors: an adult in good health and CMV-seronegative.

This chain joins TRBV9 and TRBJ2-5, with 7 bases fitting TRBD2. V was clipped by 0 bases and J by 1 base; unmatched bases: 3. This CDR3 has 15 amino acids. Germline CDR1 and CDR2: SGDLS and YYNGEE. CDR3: CASSVAGGRQETQYF. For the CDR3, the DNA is TGTGCCAGCAGCGTAGCGGGGGGTCGCCAAGAGACCCAGTACTTC.

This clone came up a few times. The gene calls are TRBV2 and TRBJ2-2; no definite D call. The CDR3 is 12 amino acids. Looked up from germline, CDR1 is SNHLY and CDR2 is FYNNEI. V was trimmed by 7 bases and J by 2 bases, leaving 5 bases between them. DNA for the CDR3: TGTGCCAGCAATATAAACACCGGGGAGCTGTTTTTT. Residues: CASNINTGELFF.

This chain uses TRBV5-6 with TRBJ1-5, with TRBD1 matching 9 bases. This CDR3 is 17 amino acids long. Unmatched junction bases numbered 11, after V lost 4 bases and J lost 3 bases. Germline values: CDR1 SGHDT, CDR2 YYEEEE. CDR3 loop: CASSRWIGDRVNQPQHF. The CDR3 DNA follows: TGTGCCAGCAGCAGATGGATCGGGGACAGGGTCAATCAGCCCCAGCATTTT.

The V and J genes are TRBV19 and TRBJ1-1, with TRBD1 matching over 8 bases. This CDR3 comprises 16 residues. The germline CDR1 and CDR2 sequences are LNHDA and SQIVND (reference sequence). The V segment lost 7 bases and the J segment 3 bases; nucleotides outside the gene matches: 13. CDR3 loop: CASTPTGAAGYTEAFF. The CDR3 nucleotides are TGTGCCAGTACCCCGACAGGGGCCGCCGGCTACACTGAAGCTTTCTTT.

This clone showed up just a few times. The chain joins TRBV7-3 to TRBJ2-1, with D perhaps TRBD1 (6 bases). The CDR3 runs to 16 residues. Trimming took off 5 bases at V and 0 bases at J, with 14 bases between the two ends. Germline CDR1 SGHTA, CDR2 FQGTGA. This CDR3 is CASSPTTGHSYNEQFF. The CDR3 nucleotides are TGTGCCAGCAGCCCGACGACAGGCCACTCCTACAATGAGCAGTTCTTC.

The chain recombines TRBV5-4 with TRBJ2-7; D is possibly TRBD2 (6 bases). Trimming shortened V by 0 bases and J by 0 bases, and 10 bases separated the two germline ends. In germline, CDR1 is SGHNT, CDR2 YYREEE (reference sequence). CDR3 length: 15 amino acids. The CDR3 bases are TGTGCCAGCAGCTTGGGGGGGGATCGCTCCTACGAGCAGTACTTC. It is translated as CASSLGGDRSYEQYF.

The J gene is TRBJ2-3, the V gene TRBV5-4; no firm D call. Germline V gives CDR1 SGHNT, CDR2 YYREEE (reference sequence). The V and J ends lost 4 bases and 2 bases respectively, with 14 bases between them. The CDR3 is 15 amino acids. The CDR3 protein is CASSQTTGYTDTQYF. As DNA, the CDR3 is TGTGCCAGCAGCCAGACCACCGGGTACACAGATACGCAGTATTTT.

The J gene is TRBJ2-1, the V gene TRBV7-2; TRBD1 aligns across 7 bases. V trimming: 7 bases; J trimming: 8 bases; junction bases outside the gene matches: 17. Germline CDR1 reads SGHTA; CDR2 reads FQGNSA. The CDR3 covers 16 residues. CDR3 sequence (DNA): TGTGCCAGCAACTCCCAGACAGGGAACCTTTACGATGAGCAGTTCTTC. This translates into CASNSQTGNLYDEQFF.

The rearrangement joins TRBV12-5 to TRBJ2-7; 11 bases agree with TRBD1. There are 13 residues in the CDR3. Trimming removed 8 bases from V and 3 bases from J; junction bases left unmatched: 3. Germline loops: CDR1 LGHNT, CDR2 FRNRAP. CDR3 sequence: CASSGTGGYEQYF. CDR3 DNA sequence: TGTGCTAGTTCCGGGACAGGGGGCTACGAGCAGTACTTC.

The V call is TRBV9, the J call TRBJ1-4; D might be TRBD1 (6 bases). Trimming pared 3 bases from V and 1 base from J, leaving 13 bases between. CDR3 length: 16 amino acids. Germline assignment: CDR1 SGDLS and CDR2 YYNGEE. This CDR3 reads CASSARDRLTNEKLFF. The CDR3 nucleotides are TGTGCCAGCAGCGCCCGTGACAGGCTAACTAATGAAAAACTGTTTTTT.

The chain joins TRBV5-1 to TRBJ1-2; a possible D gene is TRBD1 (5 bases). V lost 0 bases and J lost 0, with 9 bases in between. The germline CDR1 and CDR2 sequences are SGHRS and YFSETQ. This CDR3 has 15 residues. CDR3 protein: CASSLDGHSNYGYTF. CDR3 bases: TGCGCCAGCAGCTTGGACGGACATTCTAACTATGGCTACACCTTC.

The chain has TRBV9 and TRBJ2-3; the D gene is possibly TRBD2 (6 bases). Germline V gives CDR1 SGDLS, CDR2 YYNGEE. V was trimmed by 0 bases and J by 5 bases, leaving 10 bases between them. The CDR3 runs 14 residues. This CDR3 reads CASSVGLDQDTQYF. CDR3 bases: TGTGCCAGCAGCGTAGGACTAGATCAAGATACGCAGTATTTT.

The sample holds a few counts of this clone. CDR3 in amino acids: CASSLYQGTSYNEQFF. For the CDR3, the DNA is TGTGCCAGCAGTTTATATCAGGGTACTTCCTACAATGAGCAGTTCTTC. The chain has TRBV28 and TRBJ2-1; D is possibly TRBD1 (5 bases). Trimming took 1 base from V and 1 from J, leaving 11 bases between them. CDR3 size: 16 residues. The germline CDR1 and CDR2 sequences are MDHEN and SYDVKM. The whole variable domain, filled in from reference TRBV28 and TRBJ2-1, reads DVKVTQSSRYLVKRTGEKVFLECVQDMDHENMFWYRQDPGLGLRLIYFSYDVKMKEKGDIPEGYSVSREKKERFSLILESASTNQTSMYLCASSLYQGTSYNEQFFGPGTRLTVL.

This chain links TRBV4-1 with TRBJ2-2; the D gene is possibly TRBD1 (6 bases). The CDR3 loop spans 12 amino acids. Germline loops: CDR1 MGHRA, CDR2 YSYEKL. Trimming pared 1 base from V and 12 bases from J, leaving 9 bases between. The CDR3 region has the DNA TGCGCCAGCAGCCAAGTAGGACAGCAGCTGTTTTTT. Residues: CASSQVGQQLFF.

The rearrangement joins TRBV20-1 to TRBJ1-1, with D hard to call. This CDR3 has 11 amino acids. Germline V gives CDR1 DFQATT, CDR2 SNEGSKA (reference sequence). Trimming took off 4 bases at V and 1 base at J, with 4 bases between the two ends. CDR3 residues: CSAKQNTEAFF. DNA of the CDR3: TGCAGTGCTAAGCAGAACACTGAAGCTTTCTTT.

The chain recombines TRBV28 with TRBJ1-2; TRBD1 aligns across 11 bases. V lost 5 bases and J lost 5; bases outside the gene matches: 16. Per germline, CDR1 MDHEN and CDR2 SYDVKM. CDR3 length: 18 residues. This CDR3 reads CASSPPGQGDGAPYGYTF. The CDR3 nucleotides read TGTGCCAGCAGTCCCCCGGGACAGGGGGATGGGGCTCCGTATGGCTACACCTTC.

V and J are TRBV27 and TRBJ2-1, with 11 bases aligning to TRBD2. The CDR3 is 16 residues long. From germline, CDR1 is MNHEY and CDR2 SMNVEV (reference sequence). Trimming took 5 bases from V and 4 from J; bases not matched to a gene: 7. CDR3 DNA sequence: TGTGCCAGCAGTCCAAGACTAGCGGGAACTTACAATGAGCAGTTCTTC. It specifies CASSPRLAGTYNEQFF.

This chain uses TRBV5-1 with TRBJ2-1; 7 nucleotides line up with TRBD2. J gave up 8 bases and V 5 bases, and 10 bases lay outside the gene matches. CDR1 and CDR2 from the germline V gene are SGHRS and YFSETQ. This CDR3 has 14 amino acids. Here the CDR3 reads CASSASGLTDEQFF. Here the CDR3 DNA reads TGCGCCAGCAGTGCTAGCGGACTCACGGATGAGCAGTTCTTC.

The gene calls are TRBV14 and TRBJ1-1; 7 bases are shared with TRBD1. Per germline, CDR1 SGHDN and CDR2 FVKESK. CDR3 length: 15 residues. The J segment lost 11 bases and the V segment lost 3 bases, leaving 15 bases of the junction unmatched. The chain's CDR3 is CASSQKTGQVTQAFF. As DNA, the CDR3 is TGTGCCAGCAGCCAGAAAACTGGACAGGTGACACAGGCTTTCTTT.

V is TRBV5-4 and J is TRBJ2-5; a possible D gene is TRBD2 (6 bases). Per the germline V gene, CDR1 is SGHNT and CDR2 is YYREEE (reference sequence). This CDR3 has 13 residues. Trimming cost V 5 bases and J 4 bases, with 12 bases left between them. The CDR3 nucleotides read TGTGCCAGCAGTTCAGCGGGTCGAGAGACCCAGTACTTC. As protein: CASSSAGRETQYF.

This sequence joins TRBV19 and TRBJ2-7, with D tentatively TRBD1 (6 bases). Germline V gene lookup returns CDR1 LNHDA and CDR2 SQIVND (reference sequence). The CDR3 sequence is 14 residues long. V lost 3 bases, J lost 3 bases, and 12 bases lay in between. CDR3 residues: CASSMVGRGYEQYF. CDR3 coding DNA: TGTGCCAGTAGTATGGTCGGCAGGGGCTACGAGCAGTACTTC.

CDR3 loop: CASSLVGGPPSSSYNEQFF. The DNA for the CDR3 is TGTGCCAGCAGCTTAGTTGGGGGCCCACCTTCGAGCTCCTACAATGAGCAGTTCTTC. The chain employs TRBV7-2 and TRBJ2-1; D is perhaps TRBD1 (6 bases). The V and J ends lost 1 base and 0 bases respectively, with 19 bases between them. The CDR3 totals 19 residues. Germline CDR1 reads SGHTA; CDR2 reads FQGNSA.

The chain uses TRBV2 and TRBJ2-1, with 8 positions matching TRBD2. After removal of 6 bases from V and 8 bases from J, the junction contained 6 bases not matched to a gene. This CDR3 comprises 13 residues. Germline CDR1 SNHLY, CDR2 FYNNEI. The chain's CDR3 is CASRAGTSDEQFF. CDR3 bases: TGTGCCAGCAGGGCGGGGACTAGTGATGAGCAGTTCTTC.

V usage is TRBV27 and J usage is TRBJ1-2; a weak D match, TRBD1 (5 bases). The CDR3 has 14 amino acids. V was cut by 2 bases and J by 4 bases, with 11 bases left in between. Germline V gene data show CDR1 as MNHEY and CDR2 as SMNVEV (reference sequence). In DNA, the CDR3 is TGTGCCAGCAGTTTAGGGCAGGGCTTCTATGGCTACACCTTC. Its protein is CASSLGQGFYGYTF.

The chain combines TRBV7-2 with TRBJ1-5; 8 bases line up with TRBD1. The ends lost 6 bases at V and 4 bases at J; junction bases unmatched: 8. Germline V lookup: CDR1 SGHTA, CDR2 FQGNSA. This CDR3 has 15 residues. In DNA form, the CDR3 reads TGTGCCAGCAGTCATGGACAGGGTACTAATCAGCCCCAGCATTTT. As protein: CASSHGQGTNQPQHF.

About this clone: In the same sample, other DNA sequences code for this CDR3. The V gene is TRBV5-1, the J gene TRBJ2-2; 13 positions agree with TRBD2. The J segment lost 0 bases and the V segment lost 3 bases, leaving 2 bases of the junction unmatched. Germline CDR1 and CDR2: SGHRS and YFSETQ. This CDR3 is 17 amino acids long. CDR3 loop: CASSWTSGSPNTGELFF. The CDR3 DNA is TGCGCCAGCAGCTGGACTAGCGGGAGTCCGAACACCGGGGAGCTGTTTTTT.

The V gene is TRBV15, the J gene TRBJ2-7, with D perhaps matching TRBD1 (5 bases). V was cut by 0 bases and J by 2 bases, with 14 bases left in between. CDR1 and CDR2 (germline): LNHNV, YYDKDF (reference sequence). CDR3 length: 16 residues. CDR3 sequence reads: CATSREFHRPAYEQYF. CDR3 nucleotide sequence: TGTGCCACCAGCAGAGAATTTCACAGGCCAGCCTACGAGCAGTACTTC.

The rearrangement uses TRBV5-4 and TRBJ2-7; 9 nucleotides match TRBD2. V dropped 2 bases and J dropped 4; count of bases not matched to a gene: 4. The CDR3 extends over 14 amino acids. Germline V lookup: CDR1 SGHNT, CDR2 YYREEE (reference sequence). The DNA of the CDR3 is TGTGCCAGCAGCTTCGGCGGGAGGGCGTACGAGCAGTACTTC. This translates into CASSFGGRAYEQYF.

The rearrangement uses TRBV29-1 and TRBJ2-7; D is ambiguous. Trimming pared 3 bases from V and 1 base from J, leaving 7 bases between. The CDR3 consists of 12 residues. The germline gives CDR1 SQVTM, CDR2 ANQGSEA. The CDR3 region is CSVEVGSYEQYF. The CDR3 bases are TGCAGCGTTGAGGTGGGTTCCTACGAGCAGTACTTC.